This record covers a single T cell receptor (beta chain). The antigen is undetermined. Molecular barcoding with unique molecular identifiers was used for the TCRbeta library. TCRdb re-called the PCR reads with MiXCR, one entry per CDR3 protein. Of about 980,000 distinct CDR3 sequences listed, roughly 29% are singletons. This sample is part of a study of T-cell reconstitution after alpha-beta-depleted transplantation in children. Study-level points and caveats: After transplant, at about two months, alpha-beta T cells were reportedly derived from several hundred expanded graft clones. Surviving recipient cells, namely T cells and thymic progenitors, were the source of high day-60 TCRbeta diversity in some patients. After one year, T-cell counts and TCRbeta diversity mostly came from new T cells.

Germline assignment: CDR1 SNHLY and CDR2 FYNNEI. This CDR3 region has 12 residues. Trimming shortened V by 5 bases and J by 9 bases, and 14 bases separated the two germline ends. Sequences were derived from PBMCs, mostly from graft donor cells, sampled 360 days after TCRalphabeta/CD19-depleted stem cell transplant. The chain carries TRBV2 and TRBJ2-7; D is possibly TRBD2 (5 bases). The receptor comes from a boy under three years old who had a stem cell transplant for SCID, so the T cells may come from the graft donor. The CDR3 loop reads CASSWTGIGQYF. The CDR3 coding sequence is TGTGCCAGCAGTTGGACGGGAATAGGGCAGTACTTC.